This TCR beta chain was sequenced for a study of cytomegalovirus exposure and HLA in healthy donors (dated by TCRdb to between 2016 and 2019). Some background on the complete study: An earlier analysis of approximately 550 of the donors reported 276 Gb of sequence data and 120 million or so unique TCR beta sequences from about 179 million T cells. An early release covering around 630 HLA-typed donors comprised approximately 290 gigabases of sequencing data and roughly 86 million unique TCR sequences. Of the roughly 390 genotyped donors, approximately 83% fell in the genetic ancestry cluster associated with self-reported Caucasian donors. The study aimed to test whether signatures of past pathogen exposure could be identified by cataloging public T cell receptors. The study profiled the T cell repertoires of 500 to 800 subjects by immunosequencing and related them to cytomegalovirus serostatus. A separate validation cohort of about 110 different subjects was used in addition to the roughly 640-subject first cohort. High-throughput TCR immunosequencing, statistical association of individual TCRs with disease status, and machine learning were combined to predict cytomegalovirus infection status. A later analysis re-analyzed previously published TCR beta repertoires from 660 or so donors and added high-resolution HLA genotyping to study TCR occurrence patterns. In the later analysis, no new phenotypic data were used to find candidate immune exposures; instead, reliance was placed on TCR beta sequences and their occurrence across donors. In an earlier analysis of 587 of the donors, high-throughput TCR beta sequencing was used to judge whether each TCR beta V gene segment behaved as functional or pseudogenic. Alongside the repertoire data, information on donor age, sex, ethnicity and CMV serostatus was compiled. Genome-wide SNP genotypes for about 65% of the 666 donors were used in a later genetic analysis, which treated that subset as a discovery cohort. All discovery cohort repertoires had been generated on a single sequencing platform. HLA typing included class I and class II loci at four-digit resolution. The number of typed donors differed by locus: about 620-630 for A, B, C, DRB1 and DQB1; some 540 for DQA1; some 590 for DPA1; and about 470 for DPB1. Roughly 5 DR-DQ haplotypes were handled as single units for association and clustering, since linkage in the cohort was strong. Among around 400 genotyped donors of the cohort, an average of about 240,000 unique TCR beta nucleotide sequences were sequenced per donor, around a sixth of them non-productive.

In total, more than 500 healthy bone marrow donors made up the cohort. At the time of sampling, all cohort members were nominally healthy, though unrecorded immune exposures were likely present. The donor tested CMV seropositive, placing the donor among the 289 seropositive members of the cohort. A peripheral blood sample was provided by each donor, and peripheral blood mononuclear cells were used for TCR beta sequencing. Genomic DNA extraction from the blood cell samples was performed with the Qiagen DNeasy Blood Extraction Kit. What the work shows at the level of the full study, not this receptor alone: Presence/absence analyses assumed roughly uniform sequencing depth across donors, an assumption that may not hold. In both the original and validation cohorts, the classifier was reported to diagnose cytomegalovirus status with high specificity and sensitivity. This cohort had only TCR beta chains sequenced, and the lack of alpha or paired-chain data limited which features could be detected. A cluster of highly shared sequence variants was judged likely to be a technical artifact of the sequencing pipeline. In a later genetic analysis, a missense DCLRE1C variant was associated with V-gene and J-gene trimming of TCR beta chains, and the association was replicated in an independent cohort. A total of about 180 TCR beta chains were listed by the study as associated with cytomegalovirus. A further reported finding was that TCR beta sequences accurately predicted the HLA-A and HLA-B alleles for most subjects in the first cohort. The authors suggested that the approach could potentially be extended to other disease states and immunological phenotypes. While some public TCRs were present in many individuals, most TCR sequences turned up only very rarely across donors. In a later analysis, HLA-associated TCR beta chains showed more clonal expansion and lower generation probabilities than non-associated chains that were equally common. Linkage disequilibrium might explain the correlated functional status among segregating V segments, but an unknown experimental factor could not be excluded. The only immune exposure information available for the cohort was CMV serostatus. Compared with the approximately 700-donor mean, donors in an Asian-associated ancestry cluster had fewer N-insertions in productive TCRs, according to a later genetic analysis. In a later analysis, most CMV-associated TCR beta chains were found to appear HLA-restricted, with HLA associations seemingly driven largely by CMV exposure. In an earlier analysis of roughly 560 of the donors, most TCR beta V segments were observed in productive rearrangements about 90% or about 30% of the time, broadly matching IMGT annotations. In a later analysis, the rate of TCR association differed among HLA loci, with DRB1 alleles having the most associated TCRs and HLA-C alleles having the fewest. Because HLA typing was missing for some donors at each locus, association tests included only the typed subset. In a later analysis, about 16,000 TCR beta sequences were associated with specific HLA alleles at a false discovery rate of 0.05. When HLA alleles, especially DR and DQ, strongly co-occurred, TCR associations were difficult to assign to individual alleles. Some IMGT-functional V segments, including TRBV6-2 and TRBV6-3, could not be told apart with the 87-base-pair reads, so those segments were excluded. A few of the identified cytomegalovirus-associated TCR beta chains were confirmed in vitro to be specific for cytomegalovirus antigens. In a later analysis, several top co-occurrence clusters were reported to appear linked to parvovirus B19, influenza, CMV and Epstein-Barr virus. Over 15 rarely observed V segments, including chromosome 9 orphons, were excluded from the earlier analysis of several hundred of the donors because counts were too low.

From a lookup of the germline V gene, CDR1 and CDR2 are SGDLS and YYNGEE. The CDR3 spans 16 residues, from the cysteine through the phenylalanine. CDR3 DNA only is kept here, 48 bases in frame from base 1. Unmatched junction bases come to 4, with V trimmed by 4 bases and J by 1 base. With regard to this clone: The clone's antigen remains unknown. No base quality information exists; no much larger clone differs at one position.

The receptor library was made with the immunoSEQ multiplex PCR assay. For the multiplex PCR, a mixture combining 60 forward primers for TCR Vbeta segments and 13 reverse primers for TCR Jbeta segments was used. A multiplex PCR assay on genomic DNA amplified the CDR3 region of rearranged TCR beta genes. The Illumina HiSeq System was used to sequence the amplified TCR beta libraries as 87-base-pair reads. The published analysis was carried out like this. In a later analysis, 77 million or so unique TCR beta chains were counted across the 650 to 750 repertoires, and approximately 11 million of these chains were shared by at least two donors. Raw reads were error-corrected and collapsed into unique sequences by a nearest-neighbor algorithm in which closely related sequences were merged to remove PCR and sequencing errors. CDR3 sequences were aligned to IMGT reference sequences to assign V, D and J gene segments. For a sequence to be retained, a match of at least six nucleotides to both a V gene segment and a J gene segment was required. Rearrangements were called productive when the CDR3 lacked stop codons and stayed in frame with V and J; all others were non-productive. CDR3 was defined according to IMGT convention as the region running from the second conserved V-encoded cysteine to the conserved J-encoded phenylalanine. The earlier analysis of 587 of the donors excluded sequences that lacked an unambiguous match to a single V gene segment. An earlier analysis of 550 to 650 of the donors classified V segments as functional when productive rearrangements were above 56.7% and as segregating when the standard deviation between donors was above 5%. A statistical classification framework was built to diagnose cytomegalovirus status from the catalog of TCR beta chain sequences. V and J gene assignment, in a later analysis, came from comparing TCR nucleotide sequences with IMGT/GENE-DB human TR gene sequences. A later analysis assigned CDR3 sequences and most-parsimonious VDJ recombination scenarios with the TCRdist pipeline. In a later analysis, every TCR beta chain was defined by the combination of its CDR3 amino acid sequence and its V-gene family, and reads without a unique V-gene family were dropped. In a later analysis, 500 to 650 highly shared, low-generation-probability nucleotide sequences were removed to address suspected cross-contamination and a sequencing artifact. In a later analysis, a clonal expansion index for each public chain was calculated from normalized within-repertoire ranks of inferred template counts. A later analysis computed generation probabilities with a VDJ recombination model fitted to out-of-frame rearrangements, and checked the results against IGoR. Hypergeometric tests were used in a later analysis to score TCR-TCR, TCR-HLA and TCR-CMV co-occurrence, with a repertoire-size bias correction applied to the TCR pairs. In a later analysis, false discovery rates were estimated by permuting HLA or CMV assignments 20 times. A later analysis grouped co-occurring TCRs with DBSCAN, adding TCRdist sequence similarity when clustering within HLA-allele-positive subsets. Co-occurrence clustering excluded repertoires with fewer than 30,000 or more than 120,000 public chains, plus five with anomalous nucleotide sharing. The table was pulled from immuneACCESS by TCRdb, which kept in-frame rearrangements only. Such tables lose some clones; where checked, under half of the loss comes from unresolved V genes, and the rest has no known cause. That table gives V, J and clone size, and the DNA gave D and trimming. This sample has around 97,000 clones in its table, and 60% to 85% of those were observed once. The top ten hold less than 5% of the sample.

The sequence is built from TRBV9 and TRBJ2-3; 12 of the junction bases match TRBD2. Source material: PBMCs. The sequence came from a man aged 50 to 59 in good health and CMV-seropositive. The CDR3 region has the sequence CASSPTSGRGTDTQYF. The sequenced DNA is TGTGCCAGCAGCCCGACTAGCGGGAGAGGCACAGATACGCAGTATTTT.